Reported below is one T cell receptor (beta chain). Its antigen is undetermined. The data were taken from a study of PD-1 blockade in classical Hodgkin lymphoma. Time point denoted: newly diagnosed, previously untreated cHL patient sample. For comparison, PBMCs from newly diagnosed, untreated classical Hodgkin lymphoma were used. The CDR3 has 15 residues. TCRdb's copy holds only in-frame clones and misses some; the assay was immunoSEQ multiplex PCR. The sample has tens of thousands of clones, approximately 93% seen once. Findings of the study overall: The origin of the repertoire differences remains undefined, with disease activity or prior therapy as possible causes. Baseline TCR diversity was reportedly lower in newly diagnosed patients than in healthy donors. It was reported as lower still in relapsed/refractory patients.

The receptor was isolated from a human donor with classical Hodgkin lymphoma. The source material was peripheral blood mononuclear cells (PBMCs). The rearrangement joins TRBV21-1 to TRBJ1-4; the DNA was not used to check the table's D call, TRBD1. TRBV21-1 is reported as a pseudogene. This chain's CDR3 is CASPPVAATNEKLFF. For the CDR3, the DNA is TGTGCCAGCCCCCCCGTGGCCGCAACTAATGAAAAACTGTTTTTT.